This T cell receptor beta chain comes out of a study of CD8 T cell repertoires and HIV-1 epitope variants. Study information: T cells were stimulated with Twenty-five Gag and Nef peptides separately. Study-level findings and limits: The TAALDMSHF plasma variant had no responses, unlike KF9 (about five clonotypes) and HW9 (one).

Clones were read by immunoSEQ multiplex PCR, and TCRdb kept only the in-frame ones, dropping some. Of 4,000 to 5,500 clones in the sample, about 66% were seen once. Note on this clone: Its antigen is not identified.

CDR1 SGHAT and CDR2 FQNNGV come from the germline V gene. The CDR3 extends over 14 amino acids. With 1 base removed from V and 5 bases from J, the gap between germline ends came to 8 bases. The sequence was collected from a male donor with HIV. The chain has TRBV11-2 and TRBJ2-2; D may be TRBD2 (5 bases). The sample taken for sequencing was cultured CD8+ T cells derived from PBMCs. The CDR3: CASSLARRTGELFF. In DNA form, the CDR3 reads TGTGCCAGCAGCTTAGCCCGGAGGACCGGGGAGCTGTTTTTT.